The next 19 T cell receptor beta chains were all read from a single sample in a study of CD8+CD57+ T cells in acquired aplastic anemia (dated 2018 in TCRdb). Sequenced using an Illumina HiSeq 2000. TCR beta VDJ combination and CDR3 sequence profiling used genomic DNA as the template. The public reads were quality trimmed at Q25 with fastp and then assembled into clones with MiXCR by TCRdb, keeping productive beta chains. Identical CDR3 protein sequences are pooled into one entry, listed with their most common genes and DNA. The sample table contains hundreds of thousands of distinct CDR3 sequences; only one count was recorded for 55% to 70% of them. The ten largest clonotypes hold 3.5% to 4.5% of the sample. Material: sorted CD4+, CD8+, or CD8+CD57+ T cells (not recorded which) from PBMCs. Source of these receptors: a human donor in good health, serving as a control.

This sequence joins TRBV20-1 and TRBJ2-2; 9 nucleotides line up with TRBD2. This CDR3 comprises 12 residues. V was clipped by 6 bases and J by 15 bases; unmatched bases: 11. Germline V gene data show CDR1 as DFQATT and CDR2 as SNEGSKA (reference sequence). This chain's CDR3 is CSAKLAGGAVFF. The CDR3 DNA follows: TGCAGTGCGAAACTAGCGGGCGGGGCAGTGTTTTTT.

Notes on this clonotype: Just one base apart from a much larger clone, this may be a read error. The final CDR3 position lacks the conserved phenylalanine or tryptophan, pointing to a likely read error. The DNA of the CDR3 is TGCAGTGCCTACAGGGCTAACTATGGCTACACCCTC. Amino acids: CSAYRANYGYTL. The V call is TRBV20-1, the J call TRBJ1-2; D possibly corresponds to TRBD1 (6 bases). CDR1 DFQATT and CDR2 SNEGSKA come from the germline V gene (reference sequence). V lost 6 bases, J lost 0 bases, and 8 bases lay in between. The CDR3 has 12 residues.

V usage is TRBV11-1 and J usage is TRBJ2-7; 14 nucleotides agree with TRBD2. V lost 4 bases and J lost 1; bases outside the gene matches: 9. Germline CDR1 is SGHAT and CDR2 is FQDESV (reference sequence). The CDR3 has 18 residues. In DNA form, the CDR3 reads TGTGCCAGCAGCTCAAAGACTAGCGGGGGGGCCCTTTCCTACGAGCAGTACTTC. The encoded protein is CASSSKTSGGALSYEQYF.

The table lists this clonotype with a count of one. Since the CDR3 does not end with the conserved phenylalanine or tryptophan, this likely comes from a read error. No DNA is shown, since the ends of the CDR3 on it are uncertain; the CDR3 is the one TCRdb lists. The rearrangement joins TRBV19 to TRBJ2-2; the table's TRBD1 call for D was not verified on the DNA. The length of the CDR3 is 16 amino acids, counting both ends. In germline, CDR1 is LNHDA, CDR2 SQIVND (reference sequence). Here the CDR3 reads CASSTDRSWFQGFGDV.

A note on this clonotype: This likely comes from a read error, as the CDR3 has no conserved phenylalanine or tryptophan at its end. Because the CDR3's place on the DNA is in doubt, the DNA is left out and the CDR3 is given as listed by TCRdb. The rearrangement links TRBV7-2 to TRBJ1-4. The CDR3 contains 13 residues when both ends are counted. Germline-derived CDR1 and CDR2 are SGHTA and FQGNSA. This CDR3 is CASSWRDSPLHFV.

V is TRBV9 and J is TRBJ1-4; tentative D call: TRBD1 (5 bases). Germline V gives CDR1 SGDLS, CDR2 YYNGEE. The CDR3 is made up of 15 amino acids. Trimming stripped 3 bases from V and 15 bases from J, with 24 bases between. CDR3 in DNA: TGTGCCAGCAGCGACGCGGGGACTAGCGGGGGAGATATGTTTTTT. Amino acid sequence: CASSDAGTSGGDMFF.

DNA for the CDR3: TGCGCCAGCAGTGAATTAAGGGGGAGGTCTCCCACCTACGAGCAGTACTTC. It translates to CASSELRGRSPTYEQYF. The chain is built from TRBV10-2 and TRBJ2-7; D is perhaps TRBD1 or TRBD2 (6 bases each). Trimming stripped 3 bases from V and 2 bases from J, with 20 bases between. The CDR3 is 17 residues long. Germline loops: CDR1 WSHSY, CDR2 SAAADI.

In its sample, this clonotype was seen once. This CDR3 is CASSVPGHKNCYTF. The CDR3 coding sequence is TGTGCCAGCAGCGTACCGGGACATAAAAACTGCTACACCTTC. The chain combines TRBV9 with TRBJ1-2; TRBD1 might be the D (6 bases). Germline V gene data show CDR1 as SGDLS and CDR2 as YYNGEE. V lost 1 base to trimming and J lost 9 bases, with 16 bases between them. This CDR3 contains 14 residues.

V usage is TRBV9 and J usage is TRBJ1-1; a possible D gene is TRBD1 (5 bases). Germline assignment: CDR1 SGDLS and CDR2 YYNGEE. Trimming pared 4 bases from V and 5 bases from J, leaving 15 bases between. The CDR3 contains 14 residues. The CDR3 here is CASSLTAEGTEAFF. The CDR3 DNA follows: TGTGCCAGCAGCTTAACGGCGGAGGGGACTGAAGCTTTCTTT.

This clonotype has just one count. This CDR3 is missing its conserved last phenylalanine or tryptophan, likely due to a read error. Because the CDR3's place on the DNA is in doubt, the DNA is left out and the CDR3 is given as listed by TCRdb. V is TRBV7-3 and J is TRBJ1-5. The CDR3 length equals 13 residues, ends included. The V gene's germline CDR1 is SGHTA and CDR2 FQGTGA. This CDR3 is CASSQYSNQPLQL.

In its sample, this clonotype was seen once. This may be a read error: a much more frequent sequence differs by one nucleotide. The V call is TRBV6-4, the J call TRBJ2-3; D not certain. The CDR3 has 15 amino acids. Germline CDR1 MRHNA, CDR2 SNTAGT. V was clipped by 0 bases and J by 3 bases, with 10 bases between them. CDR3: CASSDSRVLTDTQYF. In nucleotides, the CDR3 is TGTGCCAGCAGTGACTCGAGAGTGCTAACAGATACGCAGTATTTT.

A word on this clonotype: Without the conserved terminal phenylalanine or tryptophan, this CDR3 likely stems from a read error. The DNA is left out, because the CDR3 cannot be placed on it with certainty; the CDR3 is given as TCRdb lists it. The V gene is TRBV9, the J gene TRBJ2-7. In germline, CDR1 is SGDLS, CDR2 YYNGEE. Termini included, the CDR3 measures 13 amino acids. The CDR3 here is CAIRCQESGYGYI.

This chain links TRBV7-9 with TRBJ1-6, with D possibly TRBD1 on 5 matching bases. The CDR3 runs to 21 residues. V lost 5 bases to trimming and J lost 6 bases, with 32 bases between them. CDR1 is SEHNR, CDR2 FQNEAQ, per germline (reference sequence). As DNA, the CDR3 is TGTGCCAGCAGCCGAGCGGGCTTCCGGGGCCAGGGCCGGCTGGGTAATTCACCCCTCCACTTT. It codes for CASSRAGFRGQGRLGNSPLHF.

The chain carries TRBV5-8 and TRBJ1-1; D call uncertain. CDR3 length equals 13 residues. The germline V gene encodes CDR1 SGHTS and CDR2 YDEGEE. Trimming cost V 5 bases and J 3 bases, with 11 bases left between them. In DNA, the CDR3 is TGTGCCAGCAGTAGGTCGGACTACACTGAAGCTTTCTTT. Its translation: CASSRSDYTEAFF.

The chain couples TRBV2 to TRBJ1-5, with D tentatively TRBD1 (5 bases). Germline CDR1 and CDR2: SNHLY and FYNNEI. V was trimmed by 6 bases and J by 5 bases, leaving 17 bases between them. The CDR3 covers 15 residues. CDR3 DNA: TGTGCCAGCAGCGCAGTCGGGAGAGGGGATCAGCCCCAGCATTTT. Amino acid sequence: CASSAVGRGDQPQHF.

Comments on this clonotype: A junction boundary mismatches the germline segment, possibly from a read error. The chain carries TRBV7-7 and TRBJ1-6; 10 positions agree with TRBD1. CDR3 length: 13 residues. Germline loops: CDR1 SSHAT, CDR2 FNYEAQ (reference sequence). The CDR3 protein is CASSTRQGTGEQF. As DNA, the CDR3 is TGTGCTAGCAGCACTAGACAGGGGACAGGGGAGCAGTTT.

CDR3 DNA: TGTGCCAGCAGCCACCCAAAGGGACAGGCCTTTCGGCAGTACTTC. Its protein product is CASSHPKGQAFRQYF. J is TRBJ2-7 and V is TRBV3-1; 8 bases align to TRBD1. The germline gives CDR1 LGHDT, CDR2 YNNKEL (reference sequence). The ends lost 3 bases at V and 9 bases at J; junction bases unmatched: 13. The CDR3 contains 15 residues.

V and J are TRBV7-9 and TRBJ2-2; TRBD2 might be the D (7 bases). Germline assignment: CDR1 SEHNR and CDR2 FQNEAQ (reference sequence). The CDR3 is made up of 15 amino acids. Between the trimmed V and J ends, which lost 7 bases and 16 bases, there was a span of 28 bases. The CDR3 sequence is CASTGRGPSTGGQFF. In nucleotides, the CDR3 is TGTGCCAGCACGGGGAGGGGACCCAGCACTGGGGGCCAGTTTTTT. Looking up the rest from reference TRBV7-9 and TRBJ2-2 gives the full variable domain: DTGVSQNPRHKITKRGQNVTFRCDPISEHNRLYWYRQTLGQGPEFLTYFQNEAQLEKSRLLSDRFSAERPKGSFSTLEIQRTEQGDSAMYLCASTGRGPSTGGQFFGEGSRLTVL.

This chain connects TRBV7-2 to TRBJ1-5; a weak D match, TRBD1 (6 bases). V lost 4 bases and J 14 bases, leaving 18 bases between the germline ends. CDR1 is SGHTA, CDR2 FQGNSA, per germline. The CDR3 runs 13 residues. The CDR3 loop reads CASSSRTDQYKHF. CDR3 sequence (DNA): TGTGCCAGCAGCTCAAGGACAGACCAGTACAAGCATTTT.